The clone carrying this TCR beta chain was seen just once. The target antigen is unknown. There are 16 residues in the CDR3. The germline V and J ends were trimmed by 6 bases and 3 bases, with 17 bases remaining between them. Per germline, CDR1 SGHAT and CDR2 FQNNGV. Method: immunoSEQ multiplex PCR; TCRdb's copy keeps in-frame clones and lacks some. The table has roughly 100,000 clones, 90% seen once. The data derive from a study of T cell responses to AZD1222 COVID-19 vaccine. General study findings and limits: In the spike-specific TCR repertoire, nearly half reportedly target unmutated variant regions. Baseline serostatus was positive in only a handful of AZD1222 recipients.

Material: peripheral blood, obtained on day 0 of AZD1222 vaccination. The receptor comes from an adult in good health. V usage is TRBV11-2 and J usage is TRBJ2-2; tentative D call: TRBD2 (6 bases). The CDR3 DNA reads as TGTGCCAGCAGTCCCGTCGGGGCGGGATACACCGGGGAGCTGTTTTTT. Its translation: CASSPVGAGYTGELFF.